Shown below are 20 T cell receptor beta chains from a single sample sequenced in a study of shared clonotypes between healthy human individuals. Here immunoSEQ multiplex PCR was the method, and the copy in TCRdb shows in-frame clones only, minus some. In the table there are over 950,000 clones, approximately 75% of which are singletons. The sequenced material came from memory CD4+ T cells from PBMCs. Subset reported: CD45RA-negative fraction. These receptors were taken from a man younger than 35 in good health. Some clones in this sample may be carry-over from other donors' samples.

The CDR3 DNA reads TGTGCCAGCAGCGGGCGGATAGTAACAGATACGCAGTATTTT. Encoded protein: CASSGRIVTDTQYF. J is TRBJ2-3 and V is TRBV6-1; D is unresolved. Germline lookup yields CDR1 MNHNS and CDR2 SASEGT. V lost 6 bases, J lost 3 bases, and 13 bases lay in between. The CDR3 is made up of 14 amino acids.

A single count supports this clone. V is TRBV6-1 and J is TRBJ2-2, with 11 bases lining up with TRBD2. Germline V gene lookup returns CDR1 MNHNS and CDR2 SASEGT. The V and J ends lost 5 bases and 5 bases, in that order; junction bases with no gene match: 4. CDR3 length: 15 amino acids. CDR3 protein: CASSSGTSGTGELFF. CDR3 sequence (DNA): TGTGCCAGCAGTTCCGGGACTAGCGGAACCGGGGAGCTGTTTTTT.

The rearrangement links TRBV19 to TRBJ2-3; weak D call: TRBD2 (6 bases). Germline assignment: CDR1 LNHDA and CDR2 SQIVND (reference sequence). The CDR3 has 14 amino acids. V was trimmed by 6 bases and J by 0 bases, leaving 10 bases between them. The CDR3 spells CASSLAVSTDTQYF. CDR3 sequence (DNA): TGTGCCAGTAGCTTAGCGGTCAGCACAGATACGCAGTATTTT.

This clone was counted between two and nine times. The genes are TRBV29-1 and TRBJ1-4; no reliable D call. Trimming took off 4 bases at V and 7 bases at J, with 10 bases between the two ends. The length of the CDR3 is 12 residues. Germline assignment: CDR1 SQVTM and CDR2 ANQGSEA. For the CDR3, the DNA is TGCAGCGTTGCCTCTGCGGGTGAAAAACTGTTTTTT. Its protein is CSVASAGEKLFF.

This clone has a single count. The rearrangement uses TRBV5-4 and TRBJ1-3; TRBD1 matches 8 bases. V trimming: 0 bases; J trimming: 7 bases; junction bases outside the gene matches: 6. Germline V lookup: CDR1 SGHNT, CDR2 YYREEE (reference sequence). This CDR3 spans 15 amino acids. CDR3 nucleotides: TGTGCCAGCAGCTTGGCCGGGACAGGATTTAACACCATATATTTT. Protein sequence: CASSLAGTGFNTIYF.

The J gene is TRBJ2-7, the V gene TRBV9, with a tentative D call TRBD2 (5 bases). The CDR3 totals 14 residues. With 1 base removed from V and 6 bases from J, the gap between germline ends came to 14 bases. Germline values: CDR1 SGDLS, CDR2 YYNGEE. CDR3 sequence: CASSVRAAVGEQYF. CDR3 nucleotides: TGTGCCAGCAGCGTACGAGCGGCAGTGGGCGAGCAGTACTTC.

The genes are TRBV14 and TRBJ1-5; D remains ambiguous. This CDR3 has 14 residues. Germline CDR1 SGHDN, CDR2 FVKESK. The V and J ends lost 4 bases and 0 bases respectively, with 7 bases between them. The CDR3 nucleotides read TGTGCCAGCAGCCCGAAGAATAGCAATCAGCCCCAGCATTTT. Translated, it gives CASSPKNSNQPQHF.

The CDR3 sequence is CASSSGGRNNSPLHF. In DNA form, the CDR3 reads TGTGCCAGCAGTTCGGGGGGGCGCAATAATTCACCCCTCCACTTT. The rearrangement joins TRBV28 to TRBJ1-6; D is perhaps TRBD1 (6 bases). Germline lookup yields CDR1 MDHEN and CDR2 SYDVKM. The ends were cut back, 4 bases at V and 5 bases at J, with 12 bases in the middle. This CDR3 spans 15 amino acids.

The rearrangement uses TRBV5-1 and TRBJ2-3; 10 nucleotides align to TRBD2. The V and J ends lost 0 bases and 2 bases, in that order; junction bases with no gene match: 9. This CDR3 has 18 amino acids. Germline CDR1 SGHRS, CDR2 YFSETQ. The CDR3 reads CASSLARSGRVDTDTQYF. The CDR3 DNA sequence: TGCGCCAGCAGCTTGGCCCGGAGCGGGAGGGTTGACACAGATACGCAGTATTTT.

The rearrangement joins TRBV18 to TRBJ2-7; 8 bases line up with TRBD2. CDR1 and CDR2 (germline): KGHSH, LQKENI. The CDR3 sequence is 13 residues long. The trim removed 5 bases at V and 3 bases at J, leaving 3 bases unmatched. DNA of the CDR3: TGTGCCAGCTCAGGAGCGGGAGTCTACGAGCAGTACTTC. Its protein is CASSGAGVYEQYF.

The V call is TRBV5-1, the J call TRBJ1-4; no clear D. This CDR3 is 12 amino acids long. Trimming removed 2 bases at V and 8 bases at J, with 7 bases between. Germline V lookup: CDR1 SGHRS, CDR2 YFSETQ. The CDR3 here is CASSFDGEKLFF. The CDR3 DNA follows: TGCGCCAGCAGCTTTGACGGAGAAAAACTGTTTTTT.

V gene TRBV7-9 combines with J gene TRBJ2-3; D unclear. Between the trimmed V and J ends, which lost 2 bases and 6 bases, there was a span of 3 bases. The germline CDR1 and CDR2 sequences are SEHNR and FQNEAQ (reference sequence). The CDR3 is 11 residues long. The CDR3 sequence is CASSLMDTQYF. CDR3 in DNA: TGTGCCAGCAGCTTAATGGATACGCAGTATTTT.

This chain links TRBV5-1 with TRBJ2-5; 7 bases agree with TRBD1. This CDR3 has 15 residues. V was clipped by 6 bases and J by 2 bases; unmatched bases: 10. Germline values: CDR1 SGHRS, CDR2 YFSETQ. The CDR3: CASKALPGQQETQYF. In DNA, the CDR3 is TGCGCCAGCAAGGCGCTACCGGGACAGCAAGAGACCCAGTACTTC.

The CDR3 reads CASSYSGQETQYF. The CDR3 coding sequence is TGCGCCAGCAGTTATAGCGGCCAAGAGACCCAGTACTTC. V gene TRBV5-1 combines with J gene TRBJ2-5; tentatively, D is TRBD2 (6 bases). The CDR3 is 13 residues long. The V gene's germline CDR1 is SGHRS and CDR2 YFSETQ. V was cut by 5 bases and J by 1 base, with 9 bases left in between.

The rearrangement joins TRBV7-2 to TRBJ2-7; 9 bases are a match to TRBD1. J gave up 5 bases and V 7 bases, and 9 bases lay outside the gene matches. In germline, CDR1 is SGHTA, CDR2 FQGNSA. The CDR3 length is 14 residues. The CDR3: CASNWGQGEHEQYF. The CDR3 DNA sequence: TGTGCCAGCAACTGGGGACAGGGTGAACACGAGCAGTACTTC.

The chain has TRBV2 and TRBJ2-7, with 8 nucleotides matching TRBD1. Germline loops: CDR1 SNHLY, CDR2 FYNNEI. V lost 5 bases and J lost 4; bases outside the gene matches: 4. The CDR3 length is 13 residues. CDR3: CASSRGQGYEQYF. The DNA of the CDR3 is TGTGCCAGCAGTCGCGGACAGGGATACGAGCAGTACTTC.

The CDR3 is CASSFKGPEDEQFF. The CDR3 region has the DNA TGTGCCAGCAGCTTCAAGGGCCCGGAAGATGAGCAGTTCTTC. The chain employs TRBV7-3 and TRBJ2-1; D call uncertain. Between the trimmed V and J ends, which lost 3 bases and 8 bases, there was a span of 14 bases. This CDR3 is 14 amino acids long. Germline CDR1 is SGHTA and CDR2 is FQGTGA.

CDR3 sequence (DNA): TGTGCCAGCAGTTACGAGCACTTGGCGGGCAAAAACATTCAGTACTTC. It yields the protein CASSYEHLAGKNIQYF. The chain links TRBV28 to TRBJ2-4; a possible D gene is TRBD2 (5 bases). Germline-derived CDR1 and CDR2 are MDHEN and SYDVKM. The CDR3 contains 16 residues. Deletions cut 4 bases from V and 3 bases from J, with 16 bases between. Variable domain in full (rest from reference TRBV28 and TRBJ2-4): DVKVTQSSRYLVKRTGEKVFLECVQDMDHENMFWYRQDPGLGLRLIYFSYDVKMKEKGDIPEGYSVSREKKERFSLILESASTNQTSMYLCASSYEHLAGKNIQYFGAGTRLSVL.

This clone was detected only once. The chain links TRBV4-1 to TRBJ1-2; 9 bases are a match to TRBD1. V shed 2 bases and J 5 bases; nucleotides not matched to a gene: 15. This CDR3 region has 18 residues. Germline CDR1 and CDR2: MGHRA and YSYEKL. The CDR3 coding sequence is TGCGCCAGCAGCCAACTTGGGACAGGGATTCTACCCCTATATGGCTACACCTTC. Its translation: CASSQLGTGILPLYGYTF.

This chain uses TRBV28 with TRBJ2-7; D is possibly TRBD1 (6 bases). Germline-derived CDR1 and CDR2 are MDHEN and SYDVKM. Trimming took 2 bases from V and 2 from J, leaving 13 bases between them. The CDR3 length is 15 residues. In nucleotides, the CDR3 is TGTGCCAGCAGTTTACAGGGGAACAATGCCTACGAGCAGTACTTC. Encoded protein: CASSLQGNNAYEQYF.